Below, 28 T cell receptor beta chains from the same sample are listed, as sequenced in a study of blood T cell repertoires in COVID-19. Data came from immunoSEQ multiplex PCR; TCRdb stores just in-frame clones and leaves some out. This repertoire shows approximately 350,000 clones, approximately 82% found once; its top ten account for 2.5% to 3.5%. The sequenced sample consisted of peripheral blood. The receptors were sampled from a young man with active or convalescent COVID-19.

The chain employs TRBV4-1 and TRBJ2-2; D uncertain. CDR1 MGHRA and CDR2 YSYEKL come from the germline V gene. The V and J ends lost 1 base and 1 base respectively, with 7 bases between them. This CDR3 is built from 15 residues. CDR3 coding DNA: TGCGCCAGCAGCCAAGTCGCAGTGAACACCGGGGAGCTGTTTTTT. Amino acids: CASSQVAVNTGELFF.

The gene calls are TRBV6-1 and TRBJ2-7, with D perhaps matching TRBD2 (6 bases). Between the trimmed V and J ends, which lost 2 bases and 3 bases, there was a span of 11 bases. This CDR3 contains 14 residues. Germline values: CDR1 MNHNS, CDR2 SASEGT. CDR3 amino acids: CASSERAGSYEQYF. In DNA, the CDR3 is TGTGCCAGCAGTGAACGGGCCGGGAGCTACGAGCAGTACTTC.

This clone has just one count. The CDR3 coding sequence is TGTGCCAGTAGTACCTCGACAGGAATGGACACTGAAGCTTTCTTT. Residues: CASSTSTGMDTEAFF. The rearrangement links TRBV19 to TRBJ1-1; perhaps TRBD1 as D (6 bases). This CDR3 region has 15 residues. Trimming stripped 4 bases from V and 3 bases from J, with 15 bases between. CDR1 is LNHDA, CDR2 SQIVND, per germline (reference sequence).

The chain links TRBV7-2 to TRBJ2-5; possibly TRBD2 for D (5 bases). CDR1 SGHTA and CDR2 FQGNSA come from the germline V gene. The CDR3 is made up of 14 amino acids. V was trimmed by 3 bases and J by 1 base, leaving 9 bases between them. The CDR3 reads CASSFGLFQETQYF. CDR3 nucleotides: TGTGCCAGCAGCTTTGGACTTTTCCAAGAGACCCAGTACTTC. The whole variable domain, filled in from reference TRBV7-2 and TRBJ2-5, reads GAGVSQSPSNKVTEKGKDVELRCDPISGHTALYWYRQSLGQGLEFLIYFQGNSAPDKSGLPSDRFSAERTGGSVSTLTIQRTQQEDSAVYLCASSFGLFQETQYFGPGTRLLVL.

This chain joins TRBV27 and TRBJ2-3; 9 bases fit TRBD2. Germline V CDR1 and CDR2: MNHEY, SMNVEV (reference sequence). The CDR3 length is 15 residues. V was clipped by 5 bases and J by 6 bases; unmatched bases: 9. The CDR3 region has the DNA TGTGCCAGCAGTGATAGCGGGAGTTTGGGGGATACGCAGTATTTT. Its protein product is CASSDSGSLGDTQYF.

The table lists this clone with a few counts. This chain links TRBV7-9 with TRBJ1-1; D unresolved. This CDR3 has 14 residues. V lost 7 bases, J lost 1 base, and 13 bases lay in between. Per the germline V gene, CDR1 is SEHNR and CDR2 is FQNEAQ (reference sequence). CDR3 nucleotides: TGTGCCAGCAACCGAGACATCCGGAACACTGAAGCTTTCTTT. Residues: CASNRDIRNTEAFF. Supplemented by reference TRBV7-9 and TRBJ1-1, the full variable domain reads DTGVSQNPRHKITKRGQNVTFRCDPISEHNRLYWYRQTLGQGPEFLTYFQNEAQLEKSRLLSDRFSAERPKGSFSTLEIQRTEQGDSAMYLCASNRDIRNTEAFFGQGTRLTVV.

The chain links TRBV7-2 to TRBJ1-2; no definite D call. With 8 bases removed from V and 10 bases from J, the gap between germline ends came to 14 bases. The CDR3 extends over 11 amino acids. CDR1 and CDR2 (germline): SGHTA, FQGNSA. The CDR3 sequence is CASELLGAYTF. The CDR3 bases are TGTGCCAGCGAACTCCTCGGAGCCTACACCTTC.

In this sample, this clone turned up once. The genes are TRBV5-4 and TRBJ1-2; perhaps TRBD1 as D (5 bases). There are 15 residues in the CDR3. CDR1 and CDR2 from the germline V gene are SGHNT and YYREEE (reference sequence). V was pared by 1 base and J by 0 bases, with 10 bases between. CDR3 protein: CASSLYGGSNYGYTF. CDR3 sequence (DNA): TGTGCCAGCAGCTTGTACGGGGGATCTAACTATGGCTACACCTTC.

The chain is built from TRBV24-1 and TRBJ1-5; a possible D gene is TRBD1 (6 bases). This CDR3 comprises 17 residues. Trimming removed 5 bases from V and 2 bases from J, with 18 bases in between. In germline, CDR1 is KGHDR, CDR2 SFDVKD. In nucleotides, the CDR3 is TGTGCCACCAGTGGGGGGCCTGGGCAGGGTGGCAATCAGCCCCAGCATTTT. Translation gives CATSGGPGQGGNQPQHF.

The chain uses TRBV11-3 and TRBJ1-2; 8 positions match TRBD1. Germline loops: CDR1 SGHNT, CDR2 YENEEA. The V segment lost 5 bases and the J segment 7 bases; nucleotides outside the gene matches: 12. The CDR3 contains 15 residues. This chain's CDR3 is CASSQHGTGGRGYTF. CDR3 coding DNA: TGTGCCAGCAGCCAACACGGGACAGGAGGCCGTGGCTACACCTTC.

This sequence joins TRBV30 and TRBJ1-3; maybe TRBD1 (5 bases). The CDR3 consists of 14 residues. Germline-derived CDR1 and CDR2 are GTSNPN and SVGIG (reference sequence). V dropped 4 bases and J dropped 0 bases, with 10 bases sitting between them. In DNA form, the CDR3 reads TGTGCCTGGAATCAGGGCGGCTCTGGAAACACCATATATTTT. Protein sequence: CAWNQGGSGNTIYF.

This clone was picked up many times. J is TRBJ1-4 and V is TRBV7-9; possibly TRBD1 for D (5 bases). V shed 6 bases and J shed 8 bases, with 19 bases lying between them. Germline assignment: CDR1 SEHNR and CDR2 FQNEAQ (reference sequence). The CDR3 has 15 amino acids. CDR3 in amino acids: CASSRHQGTGEKLFF. The DNA for the CDR3 is TGTGCCAGCAGTAGACATCAGGGTACGGGCGAAAAACTGTTTTTT.

The rearrangement uses TRBV3-1 (or the pseudogene TRBV3-2) and TRBJ2-3, with 8 bases lining up with TRBD2. This CDR3 region has 14 residues. Germline values: CDR1 LGHDT, CDR2 YNNKEL (reference sequence). After removal of 1 base from V and 5 bases from J, the junction contained 2 bases not matched to a gene. The CDR3 DNA is TGTGCCAGCAGCCAAGCGGGAGGGAGAGATACGCAGTATTTT. The encoded protein is CASSQAGGRDTQYF.

This clone was counted between two and nine times. The V and J genes are TRBV2 and TRBJ1-1; 10 bases agree with TRBD1. Losses at the gene ends were 7 bases for V and 10 bases for J; bases not matched to a gene: 9. CDR1 SNHLY and CDR2 FYNNEI come from the germline V gene. The CDR3 contains 13 residues. DNA of the CDR3: TGTGCCAGCAACGCGGGGACAGGGGCTAGAGCTTTCTTT. This sequence encodes CASNAGTGARAFF.

This clone was detected only once. The chain combines TRBV28 with TRBJ1-5; no reliable D call. V lost 5 bases, J lost 7 bases, and 15 bases lay in between. Germline values: CDR1 MDHEN, CDR2 SYDVKM. This CDR3 has 14 residues. The CDR3 DNA reads as TGTGCCAGCAGTCAGCCTGCGGTCGGGCAGCCCCAGCATTTT. It is translated as CASSQPAVGQPQHF.

V and J are TRBV20-1 and TRBJ2-7, with a possible D match to TRBD2 (5 bases). This CDR3 region has 11 residues. Germline CDR1 and CDR2: DFQATT and SNEGSKA (reference sequence). Trimming left V 5 bases short and J 3 bases short, with 8 bases between. CDR3 coding DNA: TGCAGTGCTGCAACTAGCTACGAGCAGTACTTC. Amino acids: CSAATSYEQYF.

This clone was detected only once. The chain carries TRBV4-1 and TRBJ2-7, with 8 nucleotides matching TRBD2. With V trimmed by 3 bases and J by 4 bases, 8 bases remained unmatched. Germline CDR1 and CDR2: MGHRA and YSYEKL. The CDR3 covers 15 residues. CDR3 sequence reads: CASSHPGLGIYEQYF. CDR3 nucleotide sequence: TGCGCCAGCAGCCACCCGGGACTAGGAATTTACGAGCAGTACTTC.

V usage is TRBV29-1 and J usage is TRBJ2-3; TRBD2 agrees at 9 bases. Germline loops: CDR1 SQVTM, CDR2 ANQGSEA. The CDR3 runs 14 residues. V trimming: 4 bases; J trimming: 6 bases; junction bases outside the gene matches: 8. CDR3 sequence: CSVGPPAGGDTQYF. The CDR3, as DNA: TGCAGCGTTGGGCCCCCGGCGGGAGGGGATACGCAGTATTTT.

The gene calls are TRBV6-5 and TRBJ2-1; D gene unclear. Germline V gives CDR1 MNHEY, CDR2 SVGAGI. The CDR3 is made up of 11 amino acids. The germline V and J ends were trimmed by 10 bases and 5 bases, with 9 bases remaining between them. The CDR3 protein is CATSRDNEQFF. The CDR3 DNA reads as TGTGCCACCTCGAGAGACAATGAGCAGTTCTTC.

This clone was seen a single time. The V call is TRBV5-4, the J call TRBJ2-1, with D possibly matching TRBD2 (5 bases). V was cut by 0 bases and J by 0 bases, with 10 bases left in between. Per the germline V gene, CDR1 is SGHNT and CDR2 is YYREEE (reference sequence). The CDR3 has 16 amino acids. CDR3 sequence (DNA): TGTGCCAGCAGCTTGGACTTGGGGAGCTCCTACAATGAGCAGTTCTTC. It yields the protein CASSLDLGSSYNEQFF.

The count of this clone is one. The chain has TRBV7-2 and TRBJ2-3; 9 nucleotides align to TRBD1. CDR1 is SGHTA, CDR2 FQGNSA, per germline. The CDR3 totals 15 residues. The J segment lost 6 bases and the V segment lost 5 bases, leaving 9 bases of the junction unmatched. The DNA for the CDR3 is TGTGCCAGCAGCCGGCCAGGGACAGGGAGTGATACGCAGTATTTT. Protein: CASSRPGTGSDTQYF. The variable domain in full, with the rest retrieved from reference TRBV7-2 and TRBJ2-3, is GAGVSQSPSNKVTEKGKDVELRCDPISGHTALYWYRQSLGQGLEFLIYFQGNSAPDKSGLPSDRFSAERTGGSVSTLTIQRTQQEDSAVYLCASSRPGTGSDTQYFGPGTRLTVL.

This chain uses TRBV7-5 with TRBJ2-1; TRBD1, the table's D call, lacks a check against the DNA. TRBV7-5 is tagged as a pseudogene. The CDR3 loop spans 17 amino acids. CDR3 sequence reads: CARSCSGTGALYNEQFF. DNA for the CDR3: TGTGCCAGAAGCTGCTCCGGGACAGGGGCCCTCTACAATGAGCAGTTCTTC.

The rearrangement links TRBV7-3 to TRBJ2-3, with TRBD2 as a possible D gene (5 bases). Between the trimmed V and J ends, which lost 5 bases and 2 bases, there was a span of 11 bases. Germline assignment: CDR1 SGHTA and CDR2 FQGTGA. The CDR3 totals 14 residues. The CDR3 protein is CASSPGKPTDTQYF. DNA for the CDR3: TGTGCCAGCAGCCCCGGGAAACCCACAGATACGCAGTATTTT.

V and J are TRBV4-1 and TRBJ1-4; a possible D gene is TRBD1 (5 bases). CDR1 and CDR2 (germline): MGHRA, YSYEKL. Trimming took off 4 bases at V and 4 bases at J, with 13 bases between the two ends. CDR3 length: 15 residues. The CDR3 sequence: CASSPIMGGNEKLFF. The CDR3, as DNA: TGCGCCAGCAGCCCCATTATGGGGGGTAATGAAAAACTGTTTTTT.

The V call is TRBV14, the J call TRBJ2-1, with TRBD2 matching 7 bases. The CDR3 runs 15 residues. V was clipped by 6 bases and J by 4 bases; unmatched bases: 9. The germline V gene encodes CDR1 SGHDN and CDR2 FVKESK. CDR3 amino acids: CASSPTGGSYNEQFF. The DNA for the CDR3 is TGTGCCAGCAGTCCCACGGGGGGAAGTTACAATGAGCAGTTCTTC.

V gene TRBV2 combines with J gene TRBJ1-5; 7 nucleotides agree with TRBD1. The V segment lost 6 bases and the J segment 8 bases; nucleotides outside the gene matches: 7. Germline V gives CDR1 SNHLY, CDR2 FYNNEI. The CDR3 totals 13 residues. CDR3 in DNA: TGTGCCAGCAGCGAGGACAGGAGAAAGCCCCAGCATTTT. Amino acid sequence: CASSEDRRKPQHF. The whole variable domain, filled in from reference TRBV2 and TRBJ1-5, reads EPEVTQTPSHQVTQMGQEVILRCVPISNHLYFYWYRQILGQKVEFLVSFYNNEISEKSEIFDDQFSVERPDGSNFTLKIRSTKLEDSAMYFCASSEDRRKPQHFGDGTRLSIL.

The count of this clone is one. V gene TRBV2 combines with J gene TRBJ2-2; no clear D gene. From germline, CDR1 is SNHLY and CDR2 FYNNEI. There are 15 residues in the CDR3. The V gene lost 8 bases and the J gene lost 6 bases, with 19 bases spanning the gap. The CDR3 DNA sequence: TGTGCCAGCTCCCTCTTGACCCCGAGCGCCGGGGAGCTGTTTTTT. This sequence encodes CASSLLTPSAGELFF.

The chain couples TRBV7-6 to TRBJ2-2, with TRBD1 matching 9 bases. The length of the CDR3 is 14 residues. V trimming: 5 bases; J trimming: 7 bases; junction bases outside the gene matches: 5. CDR1 is SGHVS, CDR2 FNYEAQ, per germline. The CDR3 nucleotides are TGTGCCAGCAGCCGGGACAGGGTTATCGGGGAGCTGTTTTTT. Amino acid sequence: CASSRDRVIGELFF.